The present TCR beta chain was sequenced within a study of spatial heterogeneity in lung cancer. Study context: Alpha-chain sequences were detected in numbers that were consistently lower than beta-chain sequences. Averaged across combinations, each unique TCR and UMI pairing appeared more than ten times in raw reads, which were uncorrected. Overall study findings and caveats: Expanded intratumoral alpha and beta TCR counts tracked tumor mutation counts.

On each TCR cDNA molecule, a unique molecular identifier was present. Using its own MiXCR run on the 5' RACE reads, TCRdb lists one record per CDR3 protein. The sample lists 8,000 to 9,500 distinct CDR3 sequences; more than 6% were seen once. Noted time point: sample taken at primary tumor resection. Unsorted tumor, nontumor lung tissue or cryopreserved PBMC supplied the whole RNA. The CDR3 runs to 14 residues. Per germline, CDR1 SGHRS and CDR2 YFSETQ. The V and J ends lost 4 bases and 5 bases, in that order; junction bases with no gene match: 5. This clonotype is deemed medium-sized (0.01 to 0.1%). Its specificity is not known.

This specimen consisted of lung tumor tissue, obtained at surgery. The J gene is TRBJ2-3, the V gene TRBV5-1; the match to TRBD1 covers 9 bases. The TCR sequence derives from a male donor with early-stage non-small cell lung cancer. CDR3: CASSRTGDLDTQYF. The CDR3, as DNA: TGCGCCAGCAGCCGGACAGGGGACCTAGATACGCAGTATTTT.